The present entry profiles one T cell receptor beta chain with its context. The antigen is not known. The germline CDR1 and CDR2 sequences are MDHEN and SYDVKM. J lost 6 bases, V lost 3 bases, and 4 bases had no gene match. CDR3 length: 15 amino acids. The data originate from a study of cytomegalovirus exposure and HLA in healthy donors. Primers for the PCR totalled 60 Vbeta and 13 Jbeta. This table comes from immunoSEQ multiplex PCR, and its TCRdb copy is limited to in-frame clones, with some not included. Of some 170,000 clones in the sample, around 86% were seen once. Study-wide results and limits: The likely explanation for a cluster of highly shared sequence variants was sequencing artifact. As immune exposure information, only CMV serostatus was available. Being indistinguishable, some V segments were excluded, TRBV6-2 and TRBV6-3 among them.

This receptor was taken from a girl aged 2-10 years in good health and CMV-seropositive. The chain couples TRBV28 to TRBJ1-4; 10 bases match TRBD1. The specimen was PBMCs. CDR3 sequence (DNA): TGTGCCAGCAGTTTGCACGGGACAGGGGATGAAAAACTGTTTTTT. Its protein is CASSLHGTGDEKLFF.